Given below is one T cell receptor beta chain in context. The entry originates in a study of blood T cell repertoires in COVID-19. Data came from immunoSEQ multiplex PCR; TCRdb stores just in-frame clones and leaves some out. The repertoire holds more than 300,000 clones, with about 88% as singletons. This CDR3 contains 16 residues. V was clipped by 4 bases and J by 4 bases, with 17 bases between them. Germline lookup yields CDR1 SGHRS and CDR2 YFSETQ. The source of this sequence is a woman under 30 who had recovered from COVID-19. This sequence joins TRBV5-1 and TRBJ2-2; tentative D call: TRBD1 (6 bases). Material for sequencing was PBMCs or T cells enriched from blood (not recorded which). The CDR3 DNA reads TGCGCCAGCAGCCTGATGGCAGGGGTTCGCACCGGGGAGCTGTTTTTT. Protein sequence: CASSLMAGVRTGELFF.